This T cell receptor beta chain is drawn from a study of tumor T cells in aggressive B-cell lymphoma. Here immunoSEQ multiplex PCR was the method, and the copy in TCRdb shows in-frame clones only, minus some. The table includes some 2,400 clones, 65% to 90% detected once. This clone was seen more than once but under ten times. Germline assignment: CDR1 MNHEY and CDR2 SMNVEV (reference sequence). Trimming took 6 bases from V and 4 from J, leaving 8 bases between them. The CDR3 extends over 12 amino acids. The origin of this receptor is an adult with diffuse large B cell lymphoma. Sequencing was done on a sample of tumor tissue. This rearrangement joins TRBV27 to TRBJ2-3; no definite D call. The CDR3 loop is CASSPASDTQYF. In DNA form, the CDR3 reads TGTGCCAGCAGCCCAGCGTCAGATACGCAGTATTTT.